The rows below give T cell receptor beta chains drawn from one sample of a study of blood T cell repertoires in COVID-19. Repertoires were generated with immunoSEQ multiplex PCR, while TCRdb's copy carries only in-frame clones and drops some. This sample has fewer than 100,000 clones, with nearly 90% found just once. The sequencing sample was made of peripheral blood. These receptors came from a man between 65 and 85 years old with acute or convalescent COVID-19. Both conserved end residues are part of each CDR3. The D gene is left open where the match is weak. The size of a clone is reported for some rows only, either as once, few or many, or as a class for expanded clones.

>TRBJ1-2|.|.|TRBV29-1
TGCAGCCTGGGCCCGGGAGGGCAGGGCTATGGCTACACCTTC
CSLGPGGQGYGYTF
>TRBJ1-5|few|.|TRBV5-1
TGCGCCAGCAGCTTGCAAGGACAGAGCAATCAGCCCCAGCATTTT
CASSLQGQSNQPQHF
>TRBJ1-6|.|.|TRBV19
TGTGCCAGTAGTTCCGGACAAGTAATTTCACCCCTCCACTTT
CASSSGQVISPLHF
>TRBJ1-6|.|TRBD1|TRBV5-1
TGCGCCAGCACCACGGACAGGGGCAATTCACCCCTCCACTTT
CASTTDRGNSPLHF
>TRBJ2-3|.|.|TRBV7-2
TGTGCCAGCAGCTTTCCCCCGACAGGTTCCACAGATACGCAGTATTTT
CASSFPPTGSTDTQYF
>TRBJ1-1|.|TRBD1|TRBV5-1
TGCGCCAGCAGCTTGGGAGAGGGGACAGGGGCGGACACTGAAGCTTTCTTT
CASSLGEGTGADTEAFF
>TRBJ2-5|few|.|TRBV3-1/TRBV3-2
TGTGCCAGCAGCCAAGTAGAGGGAGAGACCCAGTACTTC
CASSQVEGETQYF
>TRBJ1-1|.|.|TRBV11-2
TGTGCCAGCAGCTTTACGGGGAGGAACACTGAAGCTTTCTTT
CASSFTGRNTEAFF
>TRBJ2-1|.|.|TRBV19
TGTGCCAGTAGTATACGGAGAGGTAACAATGAGCAGTTCTTC
CASSIRRGNNEQFF
>TRBJ2-1|.|TRBD2|TRBV9
TGTGCCAGCAGTTTTAGCGGGGGGGCTCAATATGAGCAGTTCTTC
CASSFSGGAQYEQFF
>TRBJ1-1|few|.|TRBV5-1
TGCGCCAGCAGGGTTCGGGATATAGGCACTGAAGCTTTCTTT
CASRVRDIGTEAFF
>TRBJ1-1|once|.|TRBV28
TGTGCCAGCATAGAAAAGCAGATCTGGGGGCACACTGAAGCTTTCTTT
CASIEKQIWGHTEAFF
>TRBJ2-3|.|TRBD2|TRBV2
TGTGCCAGCAGTTTACTAGCGGGGGCTAGCACAGATACGCAGTATTTT
CASSLLAGASTDTQYF
>TRBJ2-3|.|.|TRBV4-2
TGTGCCAGCGGGGAGGTCACGCCGTCCGATACGCAGTATTTT
CASGEVTPSDTQYF
>TRBJ2-7|.|.|TRBV2
TGTGCCAGCCACAGGGAAAGCTACGAGCAGTACTTC
CASHRESYEQYF
>TRBJ2-6|.|.|TRBV30
TGTGCCTGGAGTAGATCTAGGACTGGGGCCAACGTCCTGACTTTC
CAWSRSRTGANVLTF
>TRBJ1-2|.|TRBD1|TRBV5-1
TGCGCCAGCAGCTTGCAACAGGGGCCGGGGGGCTACACCTTC
CASSLQQGPGGYTF
>TRBJ1-1|.|.|TRBV29-1
TGCAGCGTGGGTCCTACAGGGAACACTGAAGCTTTCTTT
CSVGPTGNTEAFF